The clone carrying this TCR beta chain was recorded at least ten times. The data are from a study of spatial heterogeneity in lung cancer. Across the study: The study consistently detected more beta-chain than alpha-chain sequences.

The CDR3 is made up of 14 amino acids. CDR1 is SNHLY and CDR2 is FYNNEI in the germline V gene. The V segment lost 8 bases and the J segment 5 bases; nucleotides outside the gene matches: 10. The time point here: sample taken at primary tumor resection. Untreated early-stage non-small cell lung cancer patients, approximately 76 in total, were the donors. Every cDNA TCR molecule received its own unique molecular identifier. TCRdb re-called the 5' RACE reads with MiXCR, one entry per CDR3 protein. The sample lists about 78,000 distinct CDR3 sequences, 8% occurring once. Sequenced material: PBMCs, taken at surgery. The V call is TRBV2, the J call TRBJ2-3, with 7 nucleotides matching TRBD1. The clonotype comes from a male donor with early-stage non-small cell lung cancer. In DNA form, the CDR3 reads TGTGCCAGCCACAGGGGTAATTGGGGAGATACGCAGTATTTT. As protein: CASHRGNWGDTQYF.